These 22 T cell receptor beta chains originate from one sample sequenced in a study of cytomegalovirus exposure and HLA in healthy donors. Some clones are missing from TCRdb's copy, which holds only in-frame ones; the method was immunoSEQ multiplex PCR. The table has about 180,000 clones, roughly 86% seen once; the top ten hold approximately 2.6%. The sequenced sample consisted of PBMCs. These receptors all stem from a young man in good health and CMV-seropositive.

J is TRBJ2-2 and V is TRBV11-2, with D unresolved. Germline CDR1 SGHAT, CDR2 FQNNGV. Trimming pared 6 bases from V and 6 bases from J, leaving 17 bases between. This CDR3 contains 15 residues. The CDR3 is CASRWAGPKAGELFF. CDR3 in DNA: TGTGCCAGCAGGTGGGCAGGTCCGAAGGCCGGGGAGCTGTTTTTT.

The CDR3 DNA is TGTGCCACCTATATGGAGCAGTACTTC. The encoded protein is CATYMEQYF. The chain combines TRBV15 with TRBJ2-7; no reliable D call. The CDR3 length is 9 residues. V was cut by 8 bases and J by 7 bases, with 6 bases left in between. Germline V gene data show CDR1 as LNHNV and CDR2 as YYDKDF (reference sequence).

This chain joins TRBV7-2 and TRBJ2-7; D remains unclear. CDR3 size: 14 residues. Germline assignment: CDR1 SGHTA and CDR2 FQGNSA. V was shortened by 1 base and J by 2 bases, with 9 bases between the two germline ends. CDR3 nucleotide sequence: TGTGCCAGCAGCTTAGTTCCGTCCGCCTACGAGCAGTACTTC. This gives the protein CASSLVPSAYEQYF. The whole variable domain, filled in from reference TRBV7-2 and TRBJ2-7, reads GAGVSQSPSNKVTEKGKDVELRCDPISGHTALYWYRQSLGQGLEFLIYFQGNSAPDKSGLPSDRFSAERTGGSVSTLTIQRTQQEDSAVYLCASSLVPSAYEQYFGPGTRLTVT.

To note about this clone: The junction shows a germline mismatch at one end, possibly a read error. V gene TRBV27 combines with J gene TRBJ2-7; a weak D match, TRBD2 (6 bases). From germline, CDR1 is MNHEY and CDR2 SMNVEV (reference sequence). The CDR3 sequence is 11 residues long. The CDR3 DNA sequence: TGTGCCAGCTGGGACTCCGACGAGCAGTACTTC. This translates into CASWDSDEQYF.

The chain joins TRBV7-2 to TRBJ2-7, with TRBD2 as a possible D gene (7 bases). The CDR3 covers 15 residues. Germline V gene data show CDR1 as SGHTA and CDR2 as FQGNSA. V shed 5 bases and J shed 7 bases, with 21 bases lying between them. Here the CDR3 reads CASSSWAGAKDEQYF. Here the CDR3 DNA reads TGTGCCAGCAGCAGCTGGGCGGGGGCGAAGGATGAGCAGTACTTC.

This clone was counted between two and nine times. The V call is TRBV30, the J call TRBJ1-4; D is unclear. Trimming shortened V by 0 bases and J by 10 bases, and 15 bases separated the two germline ends. The CDR3 extends over 14 amino acids. Germline CDR1 GTSNPN, CDR2 SVGIG (reference sequence). The CDR3 spells CAWSVLPPRGKLFF. The CDR3 DNA follows: TGTGCCTGGAGTGTACTCCCCCCTCGGGGAAAACTGTTTTTT.

This sequence joins TRBV5-1 and TRBJ2-5; D may be TRBD2 (6 bases). Trimming left V 3 bases short and J 5 bases short, with 14 bases between. This CDR3 has 14 residues. Germline-derived CDR1 and CDR2 are SGHRS and YFSETQ. The DNA of the CDR3 is TGCGCCAGCAGCTGGAGGGACCCGGCGGAGACCCAGTACTTC. Protein: CASSWRDPAETQYF.

V usage is TRBV9 and J usage is TRBJ2-1, with D perhaps matching TRBD1 (5 bases). Trimming took 0 bases from V and 4 from J, leaving 11 bases between them. This CDR3 is 15 amino acids long. Per the germline V gene, CDR1 is SGDLS and CDR2 is YYNGEE. The CDR3 DNA sequence: TGTGCCAGCAGCGTAGAAGGGGCGAGATACAATGAGCAGTTCTTC. Encoded protein: CASSVEGARYNEQFF.

The chain combines TRBV5-1 with TRBJ2-1, with 11 bases fitting TRBD1. The CDR3 is 16 amino acids. The junction had 7 bases not matched to a gene; V was cut back by 2 bases and J by 6 bases. From germline, CDR1 is SGHRS and CDR2 YFSETQ. CDR3 nucleotides: TGCGCCAGCAGCTTAAGCCCCGGGACAGGGGGCAATGAGCAGTTCTTC. Residues: CASSLSPGTGGNEQFF.

The rearrangement uses TRBV10-3 and TRBJ2-5; D is unresolved. Germline CDR1 and CDR2: ENHRY and SYGVKD. CDR3 length: 14 amino acids. V was cut by 6 bases and J by 5 bases, with 16 bases left in between. CDR3 sequence: CAISDSQRRETQYF. The CDR3 DNA reads TGTGCCATCAGCGACTCCCAGAGACGGGAGACCCAGTACTTC.

The V and J genes are TRBV7-2 and TRBJ2-3, with 8 bases aligning to TRBD1. Germline V gene data show CDR1 as SGHTA and CDR2 as FQGNSA. V shed 5 bases, J shed 6 bases, and the junction held 16 bases outside the gene matches. The CDR3 is 17 residues long. The CDR3 loop reads CASSGKPGGTGIDTQYF. The DNA for the CDR3 is TGTGCCAGCAGCGGAAAACCGGGTGGGACAGGAATCGATACGCAGTATTTT.

V gene TRBV29-1 combines with J gene TRBJ2-2; perhaps TRBD2 as D (5 bases). V lost 3 bases and J 6 bases, leaving 8 bases between the germline ends. The CDR3 is 12 amino acids. Germline CDR1 reads SQVTM; CDR2 reads ANQGSEA. The CDR3: CSVEGGPGELFF. The CDR3 DNA follows: TGCAGCGTTGAGGGCGGGCCCGGGGAGCTGTTTTTT.

The gene calls are TRBV4-3 and TRBJ2-3; TRBD1 matches 7 bases. Germline V gives CDR1 LGHNA, CDR2 YSLEER. This CDR3 has 16 residues. With 1 base clipped from V and 2 bases from J, the junction kept 6 bases outside the gene matches. CDR3 sequence (DNA): TGCGCCAGCAGCCAAGGGACAGGACCTTACACAGATACGCAGTATTTT. It specifies CASSQGTGPYTDTQYF.

The chain carries TRBV11-2 and TRBJ2-7; 8 nucleotides line up with TRBD1. Trimming cost V 5 bases and J 0 bases; bases outside gene matches: 6. The CDR3 consists of 15 residues. Germline-derived CDR1 and CDR2 are SGHAT and FQNNGV. The CDR3 DNA reads as TGTGCCAGCAGCCCTTGGACAGGGAGCTCCTACGAGCAGTACTTC. This gives the protein CASSPWTGSSYEQYF.

This clone was counted once. The V call is TRBV10-3, the J call TRBJ2-7; a weak D match, TRBD1 (6 bases). CDR1 and CDR2 (germline): ENHRY, SYGVKD. Between the trimmed V and J ends, which lost 4 bases and 7 bases, there was a span of 14 bases. The CDR3 has 13 residues. CDR3: CAISGGPLGEQYF. DNA for the CDR3: TGTGCCATCAGTGGGGGGCCATTGGGGGAGCAGTACTTC.

This chain links TRBV9 with TRBJ1-5; D possibly corresponds to TRBD1 (5 bases). CDR3 size: 14 residues. Trimming pared 0 bases from V and 6 bases from J, leaving 10 bases between. Germline V gene lookup returns CDR1 SGDLS and CDR2 YYNGEE. This CDR3 reads CASSVAPGGQPQHF. CDR3 DNA: TGTGCCAGCAGCGTAGCGCCGGGGGGTCAGCCCCAGCATTTT.

The J gene is TRBJ2-7, the V gene TRBV27; 7 nucleotides match TRBD1. J lost 5 bases, V lost 5 bases, and 9 bases had no gene match. This CDR3 spans 14 amino acids. Germline assignment: CDR1 MNHEY and CDR2 SMNVEV (reference sequence). CDR3: CASSPSRGRDEQYF. The DNA for the CDR3 is TGTGCCAGCAGTCCTTCAAGGGGGCGGGACGAGCAGTACTTC.

The chain is built from TRBV18 and TRBJ1-2; weak D call: TRBD1 (5 bases). This CDR3 spans 15 amino acids. Trimming left V 3 bases short and J 4 bases short, with 15 bases between. CDR1 KGHSH and CDR2 LQKENI come from the germline V gene. The CDR3 bases are TGTGCCAGCTCACCGAGACAGAACTCCGTCTATGGCTACACCTTC. This codes for CASSPRQNSVYGYTF.

This clone occurred once. This chain connects TRBV9 to TRBJ2-1; TRBD2 agrees at 7 bases. This CDR3 comprises 15 residues. Germline assignment: CDR1 SGDLS and CDR2 YYNGEE. V shed 6 bases and J 0 bases; nucleotides not matched to a gene: 6. This chain's CDR3 is CASTPGGSSYNEQFF. DNA of the CDR3: TGTGCCAGCACCCCTGGCGGGAGCTCCTACAATGAGCAGTTCTTC.

This chain connects TRBV7-9 to TRBJ2-7; weak D call: TRBD2 (5 bases). Per germline, CDR1 SEHNR and CDR2 FQNEAQ (reference sequence). Trimming stripped 2 bases from V and 1 base from J, with 9 bases between. The CDR3 consists of 14 residues. DNA of the CDR3: TGTGCCAGCAGCTTAACCGGGAAGTCCTACGAGCAGTACTTC. This gives the protein CASSLTGKSYEQYF.

The table lists this clone with a count of one. The J gene is TRBJ1-1, the V gene TRBV5-6, with D uncertain. Deletions cut 0 bases from V and 11 bases from J, with 11 bases between. The CDR3 loop spans 12 amino acids. The V gene's germline CDR1 is SGHDT and CDR2 YYEEEE. The CDR3 spells CASSLGSEDAFF. CDR3 coding DNA: TGTGCCAGCAGCTTGGGGTCAGAAGATGCTTTCTTT.

This clone has just one count. J is TRBJ2-3 and V is TRBV19, with D possibly matching TRBD2 (6 bases). V was pared by 7 bases and J by 10 bases, with 21 bases between. Germline lookup yields CDR1 LNHDA and CDR2 SQIVND (reference sequence). The CDR3 spans 14 residues. The CDR3 coding sequence is TGTGCCAGTACCGTTGGGGTAGCGGACCGGGCGCAGTATTTT. Translating gives CASTVGVADRAQYF.